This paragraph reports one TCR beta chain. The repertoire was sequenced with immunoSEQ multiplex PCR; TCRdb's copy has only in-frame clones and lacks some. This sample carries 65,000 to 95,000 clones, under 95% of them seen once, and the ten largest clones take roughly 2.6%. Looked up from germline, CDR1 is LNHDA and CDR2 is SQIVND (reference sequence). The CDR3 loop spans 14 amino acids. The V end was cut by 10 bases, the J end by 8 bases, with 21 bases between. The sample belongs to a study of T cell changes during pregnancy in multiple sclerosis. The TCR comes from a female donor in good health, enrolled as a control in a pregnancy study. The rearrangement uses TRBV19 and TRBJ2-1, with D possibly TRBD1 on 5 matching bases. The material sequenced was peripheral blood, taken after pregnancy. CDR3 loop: CATVRVPGLDEQFF. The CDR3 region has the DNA TGTGCCACTGTAAGGGTCCCAGGGCTCGATGAGCAGTTCTTC. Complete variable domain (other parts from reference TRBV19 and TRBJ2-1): DGGITQSPKYLFRKEGQNVTLSCEQNLNHDAMYWYRQDPGQGLRLIYYSQIVNDFQKGDIAEGYSVSREKKESFPLTVTSAQKNPTAFYLCATVRVPGLDEQFFGPGTRLTVL.